This paragraph covers one TCR beta chain sequence. The CDR3 has 15 amino acids. From germline, CDR1 is SNHLY and CDR2 FYNNEI. Unmatched junction bases numbered 8, after V lost 6 bases and J lost 8 bases. Recruitment covered roughly 24 US areas and drew participants whose ages spanned about 18 to 89 years. The data are from a study of blood T cell repertoires in COVID-19. As for the study in general: From the United States, Italy and Spain came samples of acute and convalescent COVID-19. PBMCs, B-cell-depleted T cells, or T cells were the source of the cDNA or gDNA that made up the material.

Original analysis: Scientists estimated how many nucleated cells there were by amplifying reference gene primers. The data were produced by immunoSEQ multiplex PCR, yet TCRdb's version contains in-frame clones alone and is incomplete. V, J and clone size were drawn from that table, and D and trimming were deduced from the DNA. The repertoire includes about 200,000 clones, more than 75% of them detected once, and around 17% sits in the top ten. The clonotype comes from a woman between 50 and 59 years old with acute COVID-19. Sequenced: PBMCs or T cells enriched from blood (not recorded which). The chain employs TRBV2 and TRBJ1-6; 9 bases are a match to TRBD1. The CDR3 sequence: CASRSRTGADSPLHF. CDR3 DNA: TGTGCCAGCAGAAGTAGGACAGGGGCAGATTCACCCCTCCACTTT.